A selection of T cell receptor beta chains follows, all from one sample in a study of identical twins. From the 5' RACE reads, TCRdb called clonotypes with MiXCR, one entry per CDR3 protein. Of over 550,000 distinct CDR3 sequences detected, around 7.4% appear once; the ten largest clones hold 1.6%. The same data also went into a second study, on yellow fever vaccine responses in identical twins.

The sequencing sample was made of PBMCs. Receptors originate from a woman younger than 35 in good health. The CDR3 runs from the conserved cysteine through the conserved F or W. A D gene is named only where the DNA matches it firmly. Clone sizes are given selectively: once, few, many, or a class where the clone is expanded.

d_call	v_call	clone_size	j_call	cdr3_aa	cdr3_nt
TRBD2	TRBV11-2	few	TRBJ2-7	CASSPALAGNYEQYF	TGTGCCAGCAGCCCAGCCCTAGCGGGAAACTACGAGCAGTACTTC
-	TRBV12-3/TRBV12-4	many	TRBJ2-5	CASSLGFRETQYF	TGTGCCAGCAGTTTAGGTTTTCGGGAGACCCAGTACTTC
TRBD1	TRBV5-1	many	TRBJ1-2	CASSARQGGGYTF	TGCGCCAGCAGCGCGCGACAGGGTGGCGGCTACACCTTC
TRBD1	TRBV7-9	-	TRBJ1-2	CASSFSDRGYGYTF	TGTGCCAGCAGCTTTTCGGACAGGGGCTATGGCTACACCTTC
-	TRBV7-9	few	TRBJ2-7	CASSYDYEQYF	TGTGCCAGCAGTTATGATTACGAGCAGTACTTC
-	TRBV10-3	many	TRBJ1-6	CAISDGLSSYNSPLHF	TGTGCCATCAGTGATGGACTCTCGTCATATAATTCACCCCTCCACTTT
-	TRBV4-2	many	TRBJ2-1	CASSQELPDNEQFF	TGTGCCAGCAGCCAAGAGCTCCCAGACAATGAGCAGTTCTTC
-	TRBV3-1	-	TRBJ1-2	CASSHAASNAAGYTF	TGTGCCAGCAGCCACGCGGCGTCTAACGCTGCGGGCTACACCTTC
TRBD1	TRBV14	many	TRBJ1-4	CASSLRDSDEKLFF	TGTGCCAGCAGCCTGCGGGACAGCGATGAAAAACTGTTTTTT
TRBD2	TRBV29-1	-	TRBJ2-2	CSVGGKREDTGELFF	TGCAGCGTGGGGGGAAAGCGGGAGGACACCGGGGAGCTGTTTTTT
TRBD2	TRBV2	few	TRBJ2-5	CASFPPPGTSGTSQETQYF	TGTGCCAGCTTCCCACCACCCGGGACTAGCGGGACAAGCCAAGAGACCCAGTACTTC
-	TRBV18	-	TRBJ1-1	CASSPYGAMNTEAFF	TGTGCCAGCTCACCATATGGGGCAATGAACACTGAAGCTTTCTTT
-	TRBV5-1	many	TRBJ2-7	CASRETEGDEQYF	TGCGCCAGCAGAGAAACCGAGGGGGACGAGCAGTACTTC
TRBD1	TRBV7-9	-	TRBJ2-1	CASSLIGRPGGLDEQFF	TGTGCCAGCAGCTTAATTGGGCGTCCAGGGGGCCTGGATGAGCAGTTCTTC
-	TRBV4-2	many	TRBJ2-2	CASSQDRELFF	TGTGCCAGCAGCCAAGATCGGGAGCTGTTTTTT
-	TRBV14	many	TRBJ2-7	CASSRETGPYEQYF	TGTGCCAGCAGCCGCGAAACAGGGCCCTACGAGCAGTACTTC
-	TRBV27	-	TRBJ2-5	CASRRAGLYQETQYF	TGTGCCAGCCGTCGAGCGGGCCTGTACCAAGAGACCCAGTACTTC
TRBD2	TRBV5-1	few	TRBJ2-5	CASSLRLAGVLETQYF	TGCGCCAGCAGCTTGCGTCTAGCGGGAGTCCTCGAGACCCAGTACTTC
-	TRBV4-1	many	TRBJ2-7	CASSQTPLGSGEQYF	TGCGCCAGCAGCCAAACGCCATTGGGTAGTGGCGAGCAGTACTTC
-	TRBV5-6	many	TRBJ2-7	CASSLGRIYEQYF	TGTGCCAGCAGCTTGGGACGGATCTACGAGCAGTACTTC
-	TRBV7-2	few	TRBJ2-7	CASSPVGVPYYEQYF	TGTGCCAGCAGCCCGGTGGGGGTCCCCTACTACGAGCAGTACTTC
-	TRBV9	many	TRBJ2-1	CASSPLRTAGYNEQFF	TGTGCCAGCAGCCCCCTGAGGACCGCGGGCTACAATGAGCAGTTCTTC
-	TRBV12-3/TRBV12-4	few	TRBJ2-6	CASSPRLGGANVLTF	TGTGCCAGCAGTCCCCGGCTGGGTGGGGCCAACGTCCTGACTTTC
-	TRBV20-1	many	TRBJ2-5	CSASRGSQETQYF	TGCAGTGCTAGTAGGGGGTCCCAAGAGACCCAGTACTTC
-	TRBV6-1	few	TRBJ1-1	CASSDGMHEAFF	TGTGCCAGCAGTGATGGCATGCATGAAGCTTTCTTT
-	TRBV6-5	-	TRBJ2-2	CASSSSSGAGELFF	TGTGCCAGCAGCTCCTCTTCAGGGGCCGGGGAGCTGTTTTTT
TRBD2	TRBV5-1	few	TRBJ2-1	CASSLEASGRNEQFF	TGCGCCAGCAGCTTGGAGGCTAGCGGGAGAAATGAGCAGTTCTTC
-	TRBV4-2	many	TRBJ2-5	CASSQESTGQETQYF	TGTGCCAGCAGCCAAGAAAGTACTGGGCAAGAGACCCAGTACTTC
TRBD1	TRBV20-1	-	TRBJ1-2	CSARQGLTNYGYTF	TGCAGTGCCAGACAGGGACTCACTAACTATGGCTACACCTTC
TRBD1	TRBV24-1	many	TRBJ2-4	CATLETGGRSAKNIQYF	TGTGCCACCCTCGAAACAGGGGGCCGTTCGGCCAAAAACATTCAGTACTTC
TRBD2	TRBV24-1	-	TRBJ2-3	CATSHGGVADTQYF	TGTGCCACCAGTCATGGGGGGGTGGCAGATACGCAGTATTTT
TRBD2	TRBV11-2	-	TRBJ2-1	CASSFLFVTSGYNEQFF	TGTGCCAGCAGCTTTCTCTTTGTGACTAGCGGGTACAATGAGCAGTTCTTC
-	TRBV5-6	-	TRBJ2-1	CASRPWGSVNEQFF	TGTGCCAGCAGGCCCTGGGGTAGCGTTAATGAGCAGTTCTTC
TRBD1	TRBV9	-	TRBJ2-1	CASSRLRDSDGDEQFF	TGTGCCAGCAGCAGACTCCGGGACAGCGATGGGGATGAGCAGTTCTTC
TRBD1	TRBV5-1	many	TRBJ1-1	CASSIQGQNTEAFF	TGCGCCAGCAGCATACAGGGGCAGAACACTGAAGCTTTCTTT
-	TRBV2	many	TRBJ2-6	CASSAQGTVSGANVLTF	TGTGCCAGCAGTGCGCAGGGGACCGTCTCTGGGGCCAACGTCCTGACTTTC
-	TRBV6-6	many	TRBJ1-1	CASGQPPEAFF	TGTGCCAGCGGACAGCCCCCTGAAGCTTTCTTT
-	TRBV12-3/TRBV12-4	many	TRBJ2-1	CATGSLDEQFF	TGTGCCACCGGTAGCCTTGACGAGCAGTTCTTC
TRBD2	TRBV10-3	-	TRBJ2-3	CAISDRLAADTQYF	TGTGCCATCAGTGATCGACTAGCTGCAGATACGCAGTATTTT
-	TRBV7-9	-	TRBJ1-5	CASSQGWGQPQHF	TGTGCCAGCAGCCAGGGGTGGGGACAGCCCCAGCATTTT
TRBD2	TRBV10-3	many	TRBJ2-1	CAITPGSGSRSYNEQFF	TGTGCCATCACCCCTGGTAGCGGGAGTCGGTCCTACAATGAGCAGTTCTTC
-	TRBV5-1	-	TRBJ2-2	CANSSWLVAAGELFF	TGCGCCAACAGCTCCTGGTTGGTGGCGGCCGGGGAGCTGTTTTTT
-	TRBV20-1	many	TRBJ1-1	CSARDGGSLPLEAFF	TGCAGTGCTAGAGACGGGGGTTCTCTTCCCTTGGAAGCTTTCTTT
-	TRBV18	many	TRBJ2-5	CASSRGLQETQYF	TGTGCCAGCTCACGAGGGTTGCAAGAGACCCAGTACTTC
TRBD1	TRBV28	few	TRBJ1-1	CATDRGGTEAFF	TGTGCCACCGACAGGGGTGGCACTGAAGCTTTCTTT
TRBD2	TRBV11-2	many	TRBJ2-1	CASGGSGDEQFF	TGTGCCAGCGGCGGGAGTGGCGATGAGCAGTTCTTC
-	TRBV4-1	many	TRBJ1-1	CASSQRGEGAEAFF	TGCGCCAGCAGCCAACGGGGGGAAGGCGCTGAAGCTTTCTTT